This paragraph reports one T cell receptor beta chain. Antigen unknown. This table comes from immunoSEQ multiplex PCR, and its TCRdb copy is limited to in-frame clones, with some not included. The profile shows about 100,000 clones, approximately 83% of them singletons. The data were obtained in a study of PD-1 blockade in classical Hodgkin lymphoma. Overall study: A 3 mg/kg intravenous dose of nivolumab was received by patients every 2 weeks.

Study observations and caveats: Patients with a complete response exhibited baseline diversity comparable to newly diagnosed patients. Any patient who commenced nivolumab under 1 year after ASCT was excluded.

Every one of the patients relapsed after autologous stem cell transplantation (brentuximab vedotin exposure was variable). Complete response, partial response or progressive disease made up the best responses. Germline V gene sequence: CDR1 SGHTA, CDR2 FQGNSA. V was pared by 4 bases and J by 1 base, with 7 bases between. The CDR3 contains 13 residues. The sequence came from a human donor with classical Hodgkin lymphoma. The sample was peripheral blood mononuclear cells (PBMCs), taken at baseline. This chain connects TRBV7-2 to TRBJ2-5, with D unclear. The CDR3 sequence: CASSSLSQETQYF. The DNA of the CDR3 is TGTGCCAGCAGCTCGCTCAGCCAAGAGACCCAGTACTTC.